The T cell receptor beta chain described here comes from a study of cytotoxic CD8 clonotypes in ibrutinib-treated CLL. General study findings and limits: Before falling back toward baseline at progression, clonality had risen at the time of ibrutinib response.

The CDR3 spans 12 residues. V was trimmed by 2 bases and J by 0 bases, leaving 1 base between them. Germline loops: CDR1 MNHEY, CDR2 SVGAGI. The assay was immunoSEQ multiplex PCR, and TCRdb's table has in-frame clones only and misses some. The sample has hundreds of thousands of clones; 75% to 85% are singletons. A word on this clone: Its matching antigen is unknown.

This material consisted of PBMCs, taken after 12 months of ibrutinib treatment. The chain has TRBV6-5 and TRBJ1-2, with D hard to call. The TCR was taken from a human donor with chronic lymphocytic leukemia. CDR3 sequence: CASSYANYGYTF. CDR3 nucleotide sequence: TGTGCCAGCAGTTACGCTAACTATGGCTACACCTTC.